The next 26 T cell receptor beta chains were all read from a single sample in a study of blood T cell repertoires in COVID-19. Here immunoSEQ multiplex PCR was the method, and the copy in TCRdb shows in-frame clones only, minus some. Here the sample spans about 310,000 clones, roughly nine tenths being singletons. The source material was peripheral blood. Receptors were obtained from a man between 18 and 29 years old with active or convalescent COVID-19.

The V and J genes are TRBV29-1 and TRBJ2-1, with D possibly TRBD2 on 5 matching bases. The CDR3 has 11 amino acids. Trimming shortened V by 3 bases and J by 9 bases, and 9 bases separated the two germline ends. CDR1 and CDR2 from the germline V gene are SQVTM and ANQGSEA. The DNA for the CDR3 is TGCAGCGTTGATCGAGGGTTTGAGCAGTTCTTC. The encoded protein is CSVDRGFEQFF.

The chain links TRBV6-6 to TRBJ1-3; the D is unclear. The germline V and J ends were trimmed by 8 bases and 7 bases, with 9 bases remaining between them. Germline V gives CDR1 MNHNY, CDR2 SVGAGI (reference sequence). The CDR3 length is 11 residues. This CDR3 reads CASVSPNTIYF. The CDR3 nucleotides are TGTGCCAGCGTAAGCCCGAACACCATATATTTT.

The rearrangement links TRBV24-1 to TRBJ2-3, with TRBD1 as a possible D gene (6 bases). This CDR3 spans 12 amino acids. CDR1 is KGHDR and CDR2 is SFDVKD in the germline V gene. Between the trimmed V and J ends, which lost 4 bases and 8 bases, there was a span of 9 bases. CDR3 sequence (DNA): TGTGCCACCAGTGACCTAGGGGGTACGCAGTATTTT. It specifies CATSDLGGTQYF.

This chain joins TRBV4-1 and TRBJ2-7; 7 nucleotides match TRBD1. Germline CDR1 MGHRA, CDR2 YSYEKL. V shed 4 bases and J 7 bases; nucleotides not matched to a gene: 7. The CDR3 totals 13 residues. Here the CDR3 DNA reads TGCGCCAGCAGCCCCTCGACAGGGCGAGAGCAGTACTTC. Amino acids: CASSPSTGREQYF.

This chain links TRBV27 with TRBJ1-2; the D is unclear. There are 14 residues in the CDR3. The V end was cut by 2 bases, the J end by 8 bases, with 15 bases between. CDR1 and CDR2 (germline): MNHEY, SMNVEV (reference sequence). The CDR3 nucleotides read TGTGCCAGCAGTTTAGTCCCGTTTTCAAGCGGCTACACCTTC. Amino acids: CASSLVPFSSGYTF.

This rearrangement joins TRBV25-1 to TRBJ2-1; tentatively, D is TRBD2 (6 bases). This CDR3 comprises 13 residues. The V end was cut by 4 bases, the J end by 8 bases, with 12 bases between. Germline V gene lookup returns CDR1 MGHDK and CDR2 SYGVNS. The CDR3, as DNA: TGTGCCAGCAGTGTGTCCGGGAGACATGAGCAGTTCTTC. Protein product: CASSVSGRHEQFF.

V is TRBV6-1 and J is TRBJ1-5; D might be TRBD1 (6 bases). The germline V gene encodes CDR1 MNHNS and CDR2 SASEGT. V dropped 2 bases and J dropped 4 bases, with 9 bases sitting between them. The CDR3 loop spans 14 amino acids. The CDR3: CASSEYRENQPQHF. The CDR3, as DNA: TGTGCCAGCAGTGAATACAGGGAGAATCAGCCCCAGCATTTT.

The chain has TRBV18 and TRBJ1-4, with D perhaps matching TRBD1 (6 bases). The CDR3 extends over 16 amino acids. Trimming cost V 6 bases and J 4 bases, with 18 bases left between them. CDR1 KGHSH and CDR2 LQKENI come from the germline V gene. The CDR3 bases are TGTGCCAGCTCCAGGGACAACCCTGGCGGTAATGAAAAACTGTTTTTT. Residues: CASSRDNPGGNEKLFF.

This sequence joins TRBV4-1 and TRBJ1-1; 7 bases agree with TRBD1. V dropped 2 bases and J dropped 3; count of bases not matched to a gene: 18. CDR3 size: 19 residues. The germline CDR1 and CDR2 sequences are MGHRA and YSYEKL. CDR3 sequence (DNA): TGCGCCAGCAGCCAATCTCCCGTGGACAGGTGGGGCACGGACACTGAAGCTTTCTTT. Translating it yields CASSQSPVDRWGTDTEAFF.

This clone appeared once. The CDR3 sequence: CASSIRAGDTEAFF. CDR3 nucleotides: TGTGCCAGCTCAATCCGCGCCGGGGACACTGAAGCTTTCTTT. The chain couples TRBV18 to TRBJ1-1, with D uncertain. Trimming took 5 bases from V and 3 from J, leaving 13 bases between them. CDR1 is KGHSH, CDR2 LQKENI, per germline. CDR3 size: 14 residues.

This clone has just one count. The chain recombines TRBV7-6 with TRBJ1-6; D is undetermined. CDR1 and CDR2 (germline): SGHVS, FNYEAQ. CDR3 length: 13 residues. Between the trimmed V and J ends, which lost 3 bases and 6 bases, there was a span of 6 bases. CDR3: CASSLQANSPLHF. CDR3 bases: TGTGCCAGCAGCTTGCAGGCTAATTCACCCCTCCACTTT. The full variable domain, its missing parts supplied by reference TRBV7-6 and TRBJ1-6, is GAGVSQSPRYKVTKRGQDVALRCDPISGHVSLYWYRQALGQGPEFLTYFNYEAQQDKSGLPNDRFSAERPEGSISTLTIQRTEQRDSAMYRCASSLQANSPLHFGNGTRLTVT.

V and J are TRBV4-1 and TRBJ2-1; 10 bases align to TRBD2. The length of the CDR3 is 14 residues. V was clipped by 1 base and J by 8 bases; unmatched bases: 2. CDR1 is MGHRA, CDR2 YSYEKL, per germline. The CDR3 sequence is CASSQASGGHEQFF. CDR3 coding DNA: TGCGCCAGCAGCCAAGCTAGCGGGGGCCATGAGCAGTTCTTC.

The chain has TRBV9 and TRBJ2-1; D unresolved. The CDR3 consists of 12 residues. Trimming took off 4 bases at V and 10 bases at J, with 12 bases between the two ends. The germline CDR1 and CDR2 sequences are SGDLS and YYNGEE. CDR3 protein: CASSPDLREQFF. DNA of the CDR3: TGTGCCAGCAGCCCCGACTTGCGGGAGCAGTTCTTC. Based on the CDR3 plus reference TRBV9 and TRBJ2-1, the full variable domain is DSGVTQTPKHLITATGQRVTLRCSPRSGDLSVYWYQQSLDQGLQFLIQYYNGEERAKGNILERFSAQQFPDLHSELNLSSLELGDSALYFCASSPDLREQFFGPGTRLTVL.

The CDR3 spells CSAKQAYEQYF. CDR3 sequence (DNA): TGCAGTGCTAAACAGGCCTACGAGCAGTACTTC. V usage is TRBV20-1 and J usage is TRBJ2-7, with D perhaps TRBD1 (5 bases). The ends were cut back, 4 bases at V and 2 bases at J, with 6 bases in the middle. The CDR3 sequence is 11 residues long. In germline, CDR1 is DFQATT, CDR2 SNEGSKA (reference sequence).

This rearrangement joins TRBV15 to TRBJ2-1; 11 bases fit TRBD2. Germline-derived CDR1 and CDR2 are LNHNV and YYDKDF (reference sequence). J was trimmed by 6 bases and V by 0 bases; bases with no gene match: 7. The CDR3 spans 17 residues. The CDR3 is CATSRETLAGVGNEQFF. The DNA for the CDR3 is TGTGCCACCAGCAGAGAAACACTAGCGGGAGTTGGCAATGAGCAGTTCTTC.

The gene calls are TRBV11-2 and TRBJ2-5; 10 bases map to TRBD2. Per the germline V gene, CDR1 is SGHAT and CDR2 is FQNNGV. The V segment lost 5 bases and the J segment 1 base; nucleotides outside the gene matches: 7. This CDR3 spans 16 amino acids. The CDR3 reads CASSLPLAGIQETQYF. CDR3 sequence (DNA): TGTGCCAGCAGCCTCCCACTAGCGGGGATCCAAGAGACCCAGTACTTC.

This chain joins TRBV19 and TRBJ2-7, with D perhaps matching TRBD2 (6 bases). CDR3 length equals 14 residues. Trimming removed 7 bases at V and 3 bases at J, with 16 bases between. Germline V gene data show CDR1 as LNHDA and CDR2 as SQIVND (reference sequence). The CDR3 protein is CASIPRDSIYEQYF. CDR3 DNA: TGTGCCAGTATCCCCCGGGACTCAATCTACGAGCAGTACTTC. Supplemented by reference TRBV19 and TRBJ2-7, the full variable domain reads DGGITQSPKYLFRKEGQNVTLSCEQNLNHDAMYWYRQDPGQGLRLIYYSQIVNDFQKGDIAEGYSVSREKKESFPLTVTSAQKNPTAFYLCASIPRDSIYEQYFGPGTRLTVT.

The rearrangement links TRBV11-2 to TRBJ2-5; D perhaps matches TRBD2 (6 bases). The CDR3 loop spans 15 amino acids. CDR1 and CDR2 from the germline V gene are SGHAT and FQNNGV. The germline V and J ends were trimmed by 2 bases and 1 base, with 11 bases remaining between them. In DNA, the CDR3 is TGTGCCAGCAGCTTATATTTCGGGGGCCAAGAGACCCAGTACTTC. Translated, it gives CASSLYFGGQETQYF.

This chain joins TRBV9 and TRBJ2-3, with a possible D match to TRBD1 (6 bases). This CDR3 is built from 13 residues. Germline lookup yields CDR1 SGDLS and CDR2 YYNGEE. V lost 1 base and J 8 bases, leaving 11 bases between the germline ends. The CDR3 here is CASSVRTDSTQYF. The CDR3 nucleotides read TGTGCCAGCAGCGTAAGGACAGACTCTACGCAGTATTTT. Full variable domain (rest looked up from reference TRBV9 and TRBJ2-3): DSGVTQTPKHLITATGQRVTLRCSPRSGDLSVYWYQQSLDQGLQFLIQYYNGEERAKGNILERFSAQQFPDLHSELNLSSLELGDSALYFCASSVRTDSTQYFGPGTRLTVL.

This chain links TRBV19 with TRBJ2-6; maybe TRBD1 (5 bases). Germline V gene sequence: CDR1 LNHDA, CDR2 SQIVND (reference sequence). There are 16 residues in the CDR3. V lost 4 bases and J 0 bases, leaving 10 bases between the germline ends. The CDR3 nucleotides are TGTGCCAGTAGTAAACGACAGACCTCTGGGGCCAACGTCCTGACTTTC. Its protein product is CASSKRQTSGANVLTF.

The chain joins TRBV11-2 to TRBJ2-7; tentatively, D is TRBD1 (6 bases). The length of the CDR3 is 14 residues. V lost 3 bases and J 1 base, leaving 10 bases between the germline ends. CDR1 and CDR2 from the germline V gene are SGHAT and FQNNGV. CDR3 in amino acids: CASSFSGHSYEQYF. The CDR3 nucleotides are TGTGCCAGCAGCTTTTCGGGACATTCCTACGAGCAGTACTTC.

This clone is a singleton in its sample. V is TRBV9 and J is TRBJ2-1; D is ambiguous. The V gene lost 0 bases and the J gene lost 0 bases, with 7 bases spanning the gap. From germline, CDR1 is SGDLS and CDR2 YYNGEE. The CDR3 spans 15 residues. As DNA, the CDR3 is TGTGCCAGCAGCGTAGTGCCTAGCTCCTACAATGAGCAGTTCTTC. This encodes CASSVVPSSYNEQFF.

The CDR3 spells CASSIETGAGELFF. The CDR3 DNA follows: TGTGCCAGTAGTATCGAAACAGGGGCTGGGGAGCTGTTTTTT. The chain has TRBV19 and TRBJ2-2; 7 bases align to TRBD1. This CDR3 comprises 14 residues. Germline trimming cut 3 bases from V and 8 bases from J; bases unmatched to any gene: 6. Germline V CDR1 and CDR2: LNHDA, SQIVND (reference sequence).

This clone was seen more than once but under ten times. CDR3 sequence: CASSLVAGPLQYF. In DNA form, the CDR3 reads TGTGCCAGCAGCTTGGTGGCGGGGCCCCTTCAGTACTTC. V gene TRBV5-4 combines with J gene TRBJ2-5, with D possibly matching TRBD2 (6 bases). The CDR3 is 13 amino acids. With 0 bases removed from V and 11 bases from J, the gap between germline ends came to 14 bases. Per germline, CDR1 SGHNT and CDR2 YYREEE (reference sequence).

V usage is TRBV7-8 and J usage is TRBJ2-5; D remains ambiguous. The germline V gene encodes CDR1 SGHVS and CDR2 FQNEAQ. The CDR3 consists of 17 residues. Trimming left V 1 base short and J 4 bases short, with 19 bases between. The CDR3 bases are TGTGCCAGCAGCTTAGTCCGACAAGATACCAACCTAGAGACCCAGTACTTC. Translating it yields CASSLVRQDTNLETQYF.

The chain combines TRBV27 with TRBJ2-3, with D tentatively TRBD1 (6 bases). V lost 0 bases, J lost 14 bases, and 15 bases lay in between. CDR1 MNHEY and CDR2 SMNVEV come from the germline V gene (reference sequence). The CDR3 contains 13 residues. Here the CDR3 reads CASSLSGAWEWYF. DNA of the CDR3: TGTGCCAGCAGTTTATCGGGGGCGTGGGAGTGGTATTTT.